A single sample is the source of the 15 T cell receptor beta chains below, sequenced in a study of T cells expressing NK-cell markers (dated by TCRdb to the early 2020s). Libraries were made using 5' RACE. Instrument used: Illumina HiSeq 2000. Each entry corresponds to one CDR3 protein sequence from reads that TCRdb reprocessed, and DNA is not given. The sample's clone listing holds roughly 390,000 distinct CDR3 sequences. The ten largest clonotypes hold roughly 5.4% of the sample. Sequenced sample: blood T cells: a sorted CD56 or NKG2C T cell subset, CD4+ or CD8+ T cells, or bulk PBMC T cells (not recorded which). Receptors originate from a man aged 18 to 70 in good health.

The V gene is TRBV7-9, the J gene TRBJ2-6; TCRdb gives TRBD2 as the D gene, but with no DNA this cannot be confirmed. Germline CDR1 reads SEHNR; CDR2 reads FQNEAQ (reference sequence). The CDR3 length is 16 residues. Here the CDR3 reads CASSTPDSPGANVLTF.

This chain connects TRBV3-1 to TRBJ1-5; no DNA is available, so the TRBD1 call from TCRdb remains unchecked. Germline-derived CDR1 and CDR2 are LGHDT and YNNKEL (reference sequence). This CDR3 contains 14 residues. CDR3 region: CASSQPGVGQPQHF.

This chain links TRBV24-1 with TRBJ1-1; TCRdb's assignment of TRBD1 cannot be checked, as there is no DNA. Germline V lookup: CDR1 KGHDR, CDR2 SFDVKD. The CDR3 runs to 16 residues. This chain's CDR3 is CATSDLGTEKNTEAFF.

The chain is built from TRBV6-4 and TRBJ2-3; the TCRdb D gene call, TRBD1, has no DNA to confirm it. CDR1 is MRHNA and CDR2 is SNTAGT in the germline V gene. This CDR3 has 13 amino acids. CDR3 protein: CASHRGNTDTQYF.

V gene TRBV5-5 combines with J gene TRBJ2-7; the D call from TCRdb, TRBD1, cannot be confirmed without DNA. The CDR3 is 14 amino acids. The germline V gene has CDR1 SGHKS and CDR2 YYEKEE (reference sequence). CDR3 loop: CASSPWTGVGEQYF.

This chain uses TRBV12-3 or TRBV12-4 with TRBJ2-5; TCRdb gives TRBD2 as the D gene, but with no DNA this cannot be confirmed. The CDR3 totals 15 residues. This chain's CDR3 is CASSLSGAGGETQYF.

CDR3: CASSKPNYGYTF. The chain links TRBV11-2 to TRBJ1-2. There are 12 residues in the CDR3. CDR1 and CDR2 (germline): SGHAT, FQNNGV.

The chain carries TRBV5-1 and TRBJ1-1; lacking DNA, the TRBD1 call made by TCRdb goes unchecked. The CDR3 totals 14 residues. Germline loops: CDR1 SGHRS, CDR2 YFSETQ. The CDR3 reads CASSSSGGLGVAFF.

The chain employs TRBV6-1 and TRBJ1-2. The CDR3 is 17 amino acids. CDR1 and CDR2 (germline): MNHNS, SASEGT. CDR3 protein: CASSPEWRAIEIYGYTF.

This chain's CDR3 is CAAKSDRGWATQYF. The chain has TRBV2 and TRBJ2-3. CDR3 length: 14 amino acids. From germline, CDR1 is SNHLY and CDR2 FYNNEI.

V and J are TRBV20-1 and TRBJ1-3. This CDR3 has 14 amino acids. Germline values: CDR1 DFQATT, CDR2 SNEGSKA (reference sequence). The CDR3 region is CSASHISSGNTIYF.

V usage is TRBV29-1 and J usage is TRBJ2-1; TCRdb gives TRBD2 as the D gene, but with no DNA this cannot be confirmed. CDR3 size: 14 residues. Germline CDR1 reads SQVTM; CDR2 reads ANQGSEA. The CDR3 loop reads CSVSRLAGGAEQFF.

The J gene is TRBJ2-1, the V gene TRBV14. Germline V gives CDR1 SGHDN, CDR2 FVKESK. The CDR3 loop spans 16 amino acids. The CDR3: CASSQYVASAYNEQFF.

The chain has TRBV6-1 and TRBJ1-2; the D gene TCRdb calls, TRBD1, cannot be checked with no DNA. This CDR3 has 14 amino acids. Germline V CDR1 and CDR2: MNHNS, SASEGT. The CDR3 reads CASNSDRVFYGYTF.

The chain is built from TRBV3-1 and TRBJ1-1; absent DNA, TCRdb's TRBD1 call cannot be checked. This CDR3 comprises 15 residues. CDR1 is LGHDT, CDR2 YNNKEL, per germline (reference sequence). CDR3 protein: CASSHTDRVGTEAFF.